This entry is about one T cell receptor (beta chain). No cognate antigen has been identified for it. Base qualities are not provided; no much larger clone lies one nucleotide away. This sample is part of a study of vaccination effects on CD4 cells after COVID-19 (dated by TCRdb to between 2022 and 2023). Background on the whole study: Across the study, the median time from the second dose to post-vaccine sampling was 72 days (range 14 to 241). A total of 10 COVID-19 convalescent patients and several SARS-CoV-2-naive healthy vaccine recipients were included in the full study. Cultures from other donors in the study were sequenced with the Oncomine TCR Beta short-read assay on an Illumina iSeq 100. The study compared SARS-CoV-2 spike-specific CD4+ TCR repertoires before and after mRNA vaccination in COVID-19 convalescent patients and infection-naive vaccine recipients. The paper as a whole reports these results and caveats: The study was limited by a small number of convalescent patients, and early post-infection timepoints were lacking. Among healthy vaccine recipients, nearly all vaccine-induced clones were SARS-CoV-2 mono-reactive, and only 1 of 255 was cross-reactive with common cold coronaviruses. Clones induced by infection and clones induced by vaccination both contracted markedly at late timepoints after vaccination, which fits with T cell responses waning over time.

In the ViraFEST assay, PBMC were stimulated with viral peptide pools, and antigen-specific CD4+ T cell clonotypes were then identified by expansion using TCR sequencing. After less than 13 days of culture, CD4+ T cells were isolated with the EasySep CD4+ T cell isolation kit. Each participant got two doses of an mRNA SARS-CoV-2 vaccine, either BNT162b2 or mRNA-1273. The absence of prior SARS-CoV-2 infection in healthy vaccine recipients was confirmed by negative nucleocapsid antibodies before and after vaccination. Each well held 1.5 million to 2 million PBMC cultured in IMDM containing around 5.1% human AB serum, roughly 9.6 IU/ml IL-2 and gentamicin, along with about 10 ug/ml peptides. Half of the culture medium was replaced with fresh IL-2-containing medium on days 3 and 7. Unless noted otherwise, every peptide stimulation condition was cultured in triplicate wells. Using Ficoll-Paque Plus gradient centrifugation, PBMC were separated from whole blood and then either used fresh or cryopreserved at -140C. The overlapping peptide pools covered the spike proteins of SARS-CoV-2 as well as those of the common cold coronaviruses HCoV-NL63, HCoV-OC43 and HCoV-229E. Genomic DNA was extracted from cultured CD4+ T cells with the QIAamp micro DNA kit.

From the cysteine up to the phenylalanine, the CDR3 has a length of 15 residues. Only the CDR3 region is kept as DNA, spanning 45 bases read in frame from base 1. Trimming takes 1 base from V and 7 bases from J, and the germline ends sit 13 bases apart. CDR1 MGHDK and CDR2 SYGVNS were looked up in the germline V gene. Libraries were constructed by the immunoSEQ multiplex PCR assay. TCR beta CDR3 sequencing was performed on DNA from the cultured, isolated CD4+ T cells. The published analysis was carried out like this. Non-productive TCR sequences were removed and reads were trimmed to the CDR3 region, keeping CDR3s of at least 7 amino acids. Antigen-specific clonotypes were identified using the MANAFEST web app by comparison of expansion in peptide wells against reference cultures. Positive clones required FDR<0.05 expansion versus reference and all other wells, odds ratio above 5, and frequency above 0.1% in two replicate wells. Cross-reactive clonotypes were defined as significantly expanded in SARS-CoV-2 spike wells and in at least one common cold coronavirus spike condition. Using the stringdist R package, CDR3 similarity was measured by Levenshtein distance, and unrooted trees were constructed with ape in R 3.6.1. In TCRdb, the immuneACCESS table is reduced to in-frame sequences with V and J assigned. These tables do not hold every clone; where another copy was compared, an unresolved V gene accounts for under half, and the others remain unexplained. That table supplies the V and J calls and clone size; D and trimming were determined from the DNA. The sample yields more than 65,000 clones; roughly four fifths were counted once. Of the sample, roughly 1.2% falls within the top ten clones.

The source of this sequence is a human donor who received a COVID-19 vaccine. Source: CD4+ T cells from PBMCs cultured with HCoV-229E spike peptides, taken after COVID-19 vaccination. In the paper's terms, the cell subset or site label means: HCoV-229E spike overlapping peptide pool stimulation. The chain is assembled from TRBV25-1 and TRBJ1-4; possibly the D gene is TRBD1, per 5 matching bases. The bases are TGTGCCAGCAGTGAATTTGGCCAGGGCTCTGAAAAACTGTTTTTT. This sequence encodes CASSEFGQGSEKLFF.